Following are 28 T cell receptor beta chains from one sample sequenced in a study of OX40 agonist ivuxolimab in advanced cancers. Assay: immunoSEQ multiplex PCR; the TCRdb copy retains only in-frame clones and omits some. The sample has some 25,000 clones; roughly 71% are singletons. The sample here was CD4+ or CD8+ T cells sorted from blood, taken in a trial of the OX40 agonist ivuxolimab. These receptors all stem from an adult with an advanced solid tumor such as melanoma, head and neck, liver or kidney cancer.

By sample share, this clone is medium-sized (0.01 to 0.1%). The chain recombines TRBV10-2 with TRBJ2-7, with D perhaps matching TRBD1 (6 bases). Germline lookup yields CDR1 WSHSY and CDR2 SAAADI. V shed 7 bases and J shed 3 bases, with 13 bases lying between them. CDR3 length: 13 amino acids. The CDR3 is CASNRDTYYEQYF. For the CDR3, the DNA is TGCGCCAGCAACCGGGACACTTACTACGAGCAGTACTTC.

J is TRBJ2-7 and V is TRBV9; the D gene is possibly TRBD2 (7 bases). Deletions cut 4 bases from V and 5 bases from J, with 16 bases between. Germline V gene lookup returns CDR1 SGDLS and CDR2 YYNGEE. The CDR3 loop spans 14 amino acids. CDR3 region: CASSPRGGEDEQYF. CDR3 in DNA: TGTGCCAGCAGCCCCCGAGGGGGGGAGGACGAGCAGTACTTC.

Note on this clone: The sample holds other DNA sequences that translate to the same CDR3. This chain uses TRBV30 with TRBJ1-2, with D unclear. The germline V gene has CDR1 GTSNPN and CDR2 SVGIG (reference sequence). The CDR3 is 13 amino acids. V lost 5 bases to trimming and J lost 7 bases, with 17 bases between them. The CDR3 DNA reads TGTGCCTGGCGGCAGGCCTTCGGAGTTGGCTACACCTTC. Residues: CAWRQAFGVGYTF.

The chain joins TRBV5-1 to TRBJ2-3; D is undetermined. V was cut by 5 bases and J by 4 bases, with 8 bases left in between. The CDR3 is made up of 12 amino acids. Germline-derived CDR1 and CDR2 are SGHRS and YFSETQ. The CDR3 DNA reads as TGCGCCAGCAGGGTAGGCGCAGATACGCAGTATTTT. Amino acids: CASRVGADTQYF.

The chain carries TRBV5-1 and TRBJ2-7; possibly TRBD2 for D (5 bases). Germline CDR1 reads SGHRS; CDR2 reads YFSETQ. Trimming stripped 2 bases from V and 5 bases from J, with 20 bases between. This CDR3 has 16 amino acids. CDR3 residues: CASSLNPGVTPNEQYF. For the CDR3, the DNA is TGCGCCAGCAGCTTAAATCCCGGGGTCACCCCTAACGAGCAGTACTTC.

The J gene is TRBJ1-2, the V gene TRBV5-1; TRBD1 matches 9 bases. Germline V gene sequence: CDR1 SGHRS, CDR2 YFSETQ. Unmatched junction bases numbered 4, after V lost 5 bases and J lost 5 bases. The length of the CDR3 is 13 residues. This CDR3 reads CASRLDRGYGYTF. The CDR3 bases are TGCGCCAGCAGACTGGACAGGGGTTATGGCTACACCTTC.

The chain uses TRBV19 and TRBJ2-5; perhaps TRBD2 as D (6 bases). The germline gives CDR1 LNHDA, CDR2 SQIVND (reference sequence). The V and J ends lost 5 bases and 5 bases respectively, with 15 bases between them. CDR3 length: 14 amino acids. The CDR3 reads CASSLRTAGETQYF. The CDR3 DNA reads as TGTGCCAGTAGTCTCAGGACCGCGGGGGAGACCCAGTACTTC.

The chain recombines TRBV30 with TRBJ1-3; TRBD1 aligns across 8 bases. Germline CDR1 reads GTSNPN; CDR2 reads SVGIG (reference sequence). The V segment lost 1 base and the J segment 4 bases; nucleotides outside the gene matches: 6. The CDR3 extends over 15 amino acids. CDR3 sequence reads: CAWSADRGYGNTIYF. Written as DNA, the CDR3 is TGTGCCTGGAGTGCCGACAGGGGTTACGGAAACACCATATATTTT.

The chain recombines TRBV4-1 with TRBJ1-2; no firm D call. This CDR3 has 14 residues. Germline V gene data show CDR1 as MGHRA and CDR2 as YSYEKL. Trimming stripped 0 bases from V and 0 bases from J, with 5 bases between. CDR3 loop: CASSQESPNYGYTF. Here the CDR3 DNA reads TGCGCCAGCAGCCAAGAGTCCCCTAACTATGGCTACACCTTC.

V gene TRBV18 combines with J gene TRBJ2-1; 8 bases are shared with TRBD1. This CDR3 has 13 amino acids. V was pared by 6 bases and J by 8 bases, with 6 bases of the junction left unmatched. The germline gives CDR1 KGHSH, CDR2 LQKENI. The DNA for the CDR3 is TGTGCCAGCTCGCCCGGGACAGGCGATGAGCAGTTCTTC. Translated: CASSPGTGDEQFF.

This clone was seen just once. The gene calls are TRBV5-5 and TRBJ2-5, with D possibly TRBD2 on 5 matching bases. CDR1 is SGHKS, CDR2 YYEKEE, per germline (reference sequence). Trimming removed 5 bases at V and 5 bases at J, with 10 bases between. The CDR3 length is 12 residues. CDR3 amino acids: CASRRVGETQYF. For the CDR3, the DNA is TGTGCCAGCAGGAGGGTGGGGGAGACCCAGTACTTC. Drawing the rest from reference TRBV5-5 and TRBJ2-5, the complete variable domain is DAGVTQSPTHLIKTRGQQVTLRCSPISGHKSVSWYQQVLGQGPQFIFQYYEKEERGRGNFPDRFSARQFPNYSSELNVNALLLGDSALYLCASRRVGETQYFGPGTRLLVL.

This clone appeared a single time. The chain employs TRBV18 and TRBJ2-5; 7 nucleotides match TRBD2. There are 14 residues in the CDR3. In germline, CDR1 is KGHSH, CDR2 LQKENI. With V trimmed by 3 bases and J by 4 bases, 5 bases remained unmatched. CDR3: CASSPNSGGETQYF. The DNA of the CDR3 is TGTGCCAGCTCACCCAACTCGGGGGGAGAGACCCAGTACTTC.

The chain carries TRBV10-3 and TRBJ2-5; the D is unclear. Trimming took 0 bases from V and 4 from J, leaving 9 bases between them. There are 14 residues in the CDR3. Germline V CDR1 and CDR2: ENHRY, SYGVKD. CDR3: CAISESGFAETQYF. CDR3 sequence (DNA): TGTGCCATCAGTGAGTCCGGGTTTGCAGAGACCCAGTACTTC.

The chain uses TRBV4-3 and TRBJ2-1; 10 positions agree with TRBD2. Germline trimming cut 2 bases from V and 3 bases from J; bases unmatched to any gene: 7. The CDR3 spans 17 residues. Germline CDR1 reads LGHNA; CDR2 reads YSLEER. CDR3 in DNA: TGCGCCAGCAGCCAATCTTGGACTAGCGGATACTACAATGAGCAGTTCTTC. Amino acid sequence: CASSQSWTSGYYNEQFF.

The chain has TRBV7-9 and TRBJ2-5; D possibly corresponds to TRBD1 (6 bases). Trimming stripped 4 bases from V and 5 bases from J, with 17 bases between. Germline loops: CDR1 SEHNR, CDR2 FQNEAQ (reference sequence). CDR3 length: 15 amino acids. In DNA, the CDR3 is TGTGCCAGCAGCTCACAGGGAACCCTATCGGAGACCCAGTACTTC. This codes for CASSSQGTLSETQYF.

V gene TRBV7-2 combines with J gene TRBJ2-1, with D unresolved. CDR1 and CDR2 (germline): SGHTA, FQGNSA. V lost 4 bases to trimming and J lost 9 bases, with 10 bases between them. The CDR3 extends over 12 amino acids. CDR3 region: CASSYVSGEQFF. The CDR3 nucleotides are TGTGCCAGCAGCTACGTCTCCGGTGAGCAGTTCTTC.

The chain carries TRBV5-1 and TRBJ2-1, with 16 bases lining up with TRBD2. The CDR3 has 17 residues. Germline V lookup: CDR1 SGHRS, CDR2 YFSETQ. Trimming took 3 bases from V and 8 from J; bases not matched to a gene: 8. The CDR3 nucleotides are TGCGCCAGCAGCTCGGGACTAGCGGGGGGGCTTGGGTATGAGCAGTTCTTC. The encoded protein is CASSSGLAGGLGYEQFF.

The rearrangement joins TRBV6-1 to TRBJ1-1; D perhaps matches TRBD1 (5 bases). The germline V gene encodes CDR1 MNHNS and CDR2 SASEGT. Trimming cost V 7 bases and J 6 bases, with 15 bases left between them. This CDR3 comprises 13 residues. The DNA for the CDR3 is TGTGCCAGCATGCGTGGTGGGGGGGCTGAAGCTTTCTTT. Amino acids: CASMRGGGAEAFF.

V is TRBV4-1 and J is TRBJ2-7, with 9 bases lining up with TRBD1. The CDR3 is made up of 14 amino acids. CDR1 and CDR2 from the germline V gene are MGHRA and YSYEKL. V was pared by 4 bases and J by 0 bases, with 1 base of the junction left unmatched. DNA of the CDR3: TGCGCCAGCAGCCGGGACAGGGACTCCTACGAGCAGTACTTC. Translation gives CASSRDRDSYEQYF.

The V and J genes are TRBV28 and TRBJ2-7; D is possibly TRBD2 (5 bases). Trimming removed 5 bases at V and 7 bases at J, with 21 bases between. CDR1 and CDR2 (germline): MDHEN, SYDVKM. The CDR3 has 15 residues. The CDR3 sequence is CASSPTGSKGAEQYF. The CDR3 DNA reads as TGTGCCAGCAGTCCCACGGGGAGTAAGGGTGCAGAGCAGTACTTC.

V gene TRBV6-9 combines with J gene TRBJ1-1; TRBD1 might be the D (6 bases). V was trimmed by 5 bases and J by 4 bases, leaving 17 bases between them. The CDR3 runs to 15 residues. Germline V gene sequence: CDR1 MNHGY, CDR2 SVAAGI. In DNA form, the CDR3 reads TGTGCCAGCAGTAGGACCCCAGGGGTGGGCACTGAAGCTTTCTTT. Translating gives CASSRTPGVGTEAFF.

The chain links TRBV6-1 to TRBJ2-1; no clear D gene. There are 14 residues in the CDR3. The germline V and J ends were trimmed by 5 bases and 3 bases, with 11 bases remaining between them. The germline CDR1 and CDR2 sequences are MNHNS and SASEGT. CDR3: CASSYGSLYNEQFF. As DNA, the CDR3 is TGTGCCAGCAGTTATGGTTCCCTCTACAATGAGCAGTTCTTC.

V gene TRBV7-9 combines with J gene TRBJ2-2, with TRBD1 identical over 8 bases. Germline lookup yields CDR1 SEHNR and CDR2 FQNEAQ (reference sequence). This CDR3 has 17 amino acids. The junction had 11 bases not matched to a gene; V was cut back by 8 bases and J by 0 bases. CDR3 loop: CASPIGQGLANTGELFF. CDR3 DNA sequence: TGTGCCAGCCCGATAGGACAGGGCCTAGCGAACACCGGGGAGCTGTTTTTT.

The chain uses TRBV6-5 and TRBJ2-1, with 15 bases lining up with TRBD2. CDR3 length: 15 residues. Germline lookup yields CDR1 MNHEY and CDR2 SVGAGI. V was pared by 6 bases and J by 9 bases, with 6 bases of the junction left unmatched. The CDR3 is CASRKGLAGGIEQFF. CDR3 nucleotides: TGTGCCAGCAGAAAAGGACTAGCGGGGGGGATTGAGCAGTTCTTC.

This clone turned up a few times. V gene TRBV4-1 combines with J gene TRBJ1-5; D not resolved. CDR1 MGHRA and CDR2 YSYEKL come from the germline V gene. The CDR3 sequence is 18 residues long. Trimming took 1 base from V and 1 from J, leaving 17 bases between them. The CDR3 DNA reads as TGCGCCAGCAGCCAAGGAAGGTTTTTGGATCTAAGCAATCAGCCCCAGCATTTT. It translates to CASSQGRFLDLSNQPQHF.

The chain couples TRBV6-1 to TRBJ2-1, with TRBD1 matching 11 bases. The CDR3 is made up of 15 amino acids. The germline gives CDR1 MNHNS, CDR2 SASEGT. V lost 4 bases, J lost 8 bases, and 7 bases stayed unmatched. This chain's CDR3 is CASSVGQGAFDEQFF. The CDR3 DNA sequence: TGTGCCAGCAGTGTCGGACAGGGGGCCTTTGATGAGCAGTTCTTC.

The rearrangement uses TRBV6-1 and TRBJ2-7, with 11 bases identical to TRBD1. The ends lost 5 bases at V and 6 bases at J; junction bases unmatched: 6. The length of the CDR3 is 14 residues. Germline V gene lookup returns CDR1 MNHNS and CDR2 SASEGT. In DNA, the CDR3 is TGTGCCAGCAGTTCCGGGACAGGGGGGTTCGAGCAGTACTTC. Protein product: CASSSGTGGFEQYF.

The chain couples TRBV11-2 to TRBJ2-5, with D tentatively TRBD1 (5 bases). Trimming stripped 4 bases from V and 5 bases from J, with 17 bases between. The germline V gene has CDR1 SGHAT and CDR2 FQNNGV. CDR3 length equals 15 residues. CDR3 residues: CASSYLDTDGETQYF. CDR3 nucleotides: TGTGCCAGCAGCTACCTGGACACGGACGGGGAGACCCAGTACTTC.